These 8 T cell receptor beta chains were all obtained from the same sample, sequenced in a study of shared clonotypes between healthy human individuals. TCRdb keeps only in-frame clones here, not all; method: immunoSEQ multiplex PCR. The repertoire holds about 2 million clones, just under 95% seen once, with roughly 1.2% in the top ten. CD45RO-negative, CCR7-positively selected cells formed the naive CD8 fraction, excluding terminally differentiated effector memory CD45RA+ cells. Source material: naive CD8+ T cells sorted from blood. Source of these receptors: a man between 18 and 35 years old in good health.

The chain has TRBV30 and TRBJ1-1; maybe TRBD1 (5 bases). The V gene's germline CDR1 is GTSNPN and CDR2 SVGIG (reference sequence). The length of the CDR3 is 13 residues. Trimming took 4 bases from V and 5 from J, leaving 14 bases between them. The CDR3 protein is CAWIDGRGTEAFF. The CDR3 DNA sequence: TGTGCCTGGATTGACGGCCGGGGGACTGAAGCTTTCTTT.

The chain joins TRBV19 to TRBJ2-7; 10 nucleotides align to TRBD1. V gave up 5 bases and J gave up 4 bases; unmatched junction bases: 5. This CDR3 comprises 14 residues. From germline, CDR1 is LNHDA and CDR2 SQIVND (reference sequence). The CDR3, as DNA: TGTGCCAGTAGTGAATGGACAGGGGGGTACGAGCAGTACTTC. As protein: CASSEWTGGYEQYF.

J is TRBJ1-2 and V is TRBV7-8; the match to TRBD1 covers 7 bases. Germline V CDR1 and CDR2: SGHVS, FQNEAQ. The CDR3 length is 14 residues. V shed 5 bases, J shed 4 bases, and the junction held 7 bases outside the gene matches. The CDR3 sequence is CASSASGTVYGYTF. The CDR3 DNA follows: TGTGCCAGCAGCGCCAGCGGGACAGTCTATGGCTACACCTTC.

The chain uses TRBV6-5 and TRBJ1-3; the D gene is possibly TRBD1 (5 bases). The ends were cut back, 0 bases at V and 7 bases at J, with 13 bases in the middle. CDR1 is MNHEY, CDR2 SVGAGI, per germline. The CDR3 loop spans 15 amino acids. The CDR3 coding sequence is TGTGCCAGCAGTTACTCGGCCAGGGAGGAGAACACCATATATTTT. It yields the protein CASSYSAREENTIYF.

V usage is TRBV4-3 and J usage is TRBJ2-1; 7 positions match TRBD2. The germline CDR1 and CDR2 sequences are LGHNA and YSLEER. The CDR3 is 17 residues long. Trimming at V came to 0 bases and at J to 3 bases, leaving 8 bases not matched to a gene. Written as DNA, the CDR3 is TGCGCCAGCAGCCAAGATAAAGCTAGCGGAATCTACAATGAGCAGTTCTTC. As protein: CASSQDKASGIYNEQFF.

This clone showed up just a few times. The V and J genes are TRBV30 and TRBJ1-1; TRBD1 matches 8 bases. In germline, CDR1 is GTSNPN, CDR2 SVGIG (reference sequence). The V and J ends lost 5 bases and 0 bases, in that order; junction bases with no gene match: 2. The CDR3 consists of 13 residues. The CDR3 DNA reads TGTGCCTGGGGGGGACAGGTGAACACTGAAGCTTTCTTT. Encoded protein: CAWGGQVNTEAFF.

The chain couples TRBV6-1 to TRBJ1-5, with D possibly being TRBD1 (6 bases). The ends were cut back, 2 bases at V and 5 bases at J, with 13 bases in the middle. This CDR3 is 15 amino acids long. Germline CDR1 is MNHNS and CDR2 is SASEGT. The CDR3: CASSEMTGSYQPQHF. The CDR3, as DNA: TGTGCCAGCAGTGAAATGACAGGCTCCTATCAGCCCCAGCATTTT.

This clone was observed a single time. CDR3 in DNA: TGCGCCAGCAGCCAAGTAGGGGGACAGGGGGCTGCTGAAGCTTTCTTT. Its protein is CASSQVGGQGAAEAFF. The chain links TRBV4-1 to TRBJ1-1, with 12 nucleotides matching TRBD1. Unmatched junction bases numbered 6, after V lost 1 base and J lost 6 bases. This CDR3 region has 16 residues. The germline V gene has CDR1 MGHRA and CDR2 YSYEKL.